This TCR beta chain was recorded in a study of CXCR3-negative and CXCR3-positive naive CD8 T cells. Through 5' RACE with UMI labels, the TRB cDNA libraries were prepared. For each CDR3 protein, TCRdb gives one entry from its re-call of the 5' RACE reads, without DNA. The table for this sample gives approximately 100,000 distinct CDR3 sequences. Details on this clonotype: The target antigen is unknown.

Germline V gene sequence: CDR1 SGHAT, CDR2 FQNNGV. The CDR3 runs to 19 residues. Findings of the study overall: More hydrophobic TRB CDR3s occurred in CXCR3-positive than in CXCR3-negative naive cells. With surface CD5 comparable between naive subsets, TCR strength was estimated using properties derived from the TRB CDR3.

Source material: naive CXCR3+ CD8+ T cells from blood. Indicated subset: CD45RO-CCR7+CD27+CD95- naive CD8+ T cells expressing CXCR3 (TNR3+). The chain links TRBV11-2 to TRBJ1-1; TCRdb gives TRBD1 as the D gene, but with no DNA this cannot be confirmed. The receptor's source is a human donor in good health. Some clones in this sample may be carry-over from other donors' samples. The CDR3 spells CASSPPPTGTGGMQKKAFF. Complete variable domain (other parts from reference TRBV11-2 and TRBJ1-1): EAGVAQSPRYKIIEKRQSVAFWCNPISGHATLYWYQQILGQGPKLLIQFQNNGVVDDSQLPKDRFSAERLKGVDSTLKIQPAKLEDSAVYLCASSPPPTGTGGMQKKAFFGQGTRLTVV.